This T cell receptor beta chain is from a study of T cell clonotyping in hematopoietic cell transplantation. Study-level points and caveats: After transplant, recipient diversity fell while pathologically expanded clonotypes grew through day 180. Few recipient clonotypes overlapped donors; over 95% were de novo at given depth. CD4 and CD8 repertoire contributions could not be separated without sorting.

Here immunoSEQ multiplex PCR was the method, and the copy in TCRdb shows in-frame clones only, minus some. This sample has over 4,500 clones, with 55% to 75% found just once. This CDR3 contains 13 residues. Trimming pared 7 bases from V and 4 bases from J, leaving 11 bases between. From germline, CDR1 is LNHDA and CDR2 SQIVND (reference sequence). With respect to this clone: What it binds is unknown.

The chain has TRBV19 and TRBJ2-1; D unclear. Specimen: PBMCs, collected 100 days after allogeneic stem cell transplant. The receptor was derived from a female patient in her fifties or sixties who had an allogeneic stem cell transplant, so the T cells may come from the graft donor. Some clones in this sample may be carry-over from other donors' samples. CDR3 residues: CASTNPPYNEQFF. Here the CDR3 DNA reads TGTGCCAGTACTAACCCCCCGTACAATGAGCAGTTCTTC.